A selection of T cell receptor beta chains follows, all from one sample in a study of blood T cell repertoires in COVID-19. Measured with immunoSEQ multiplex PCR; TCRdb has only the in-frame clones, and not every one. The data show tens of thousands of clones, with about 86% seen just once and around 11% held by the top ten. The specimen sequenced was peripheral blood. These receptors all stem from a man between 65 and 85 years old with active COVID-19. Both conserved end residues are part of each CDR3. The D gene is left open where the match is weak. The size of a clone is reported for some rows only, either as once, few or many, or as a class for expanded clones.

V: TRBV2
J: TRBJ2-5
length: 15
D: -
size: -
CDR3: CASSGNGPKGGTQYF
DNA: TGTGCCAGCAGTGGGAACGGCCCGAAAGGGGGGACCCAGTACTTC

V: TRBV27
J: TRBJ1-5
length: 15
D: TRBD1
size: -
CDR3: CASSASGDSRQPQHF
DNA: TGTGCCAGCAGTGCCTCAGGGGACAGCCGTCAGCCCCAGCATTTT

V: TRBV9
J: TRBJ2-1
length: 15
D: -
size: -
CDR3: CASSVTTGNPNEQFF
DNA: TGTGCCAGCAGCGTCACAACAGGGAACCCCAATGAGCAGTTCTTC

V: TRBV11-3
J: TRBJ2-1
length: 15
D: TRBD2
size: -
CDR3: CASSLDGGREDEQFF
DNA: TGTGCCAGCAGCTTAGATGGCGGGAGGGAGGATGAGCAGTTCTTC

V: TRBV6-5
J: TRBJ1-5
length: 13
D: -
size: few
CDR3: CASSRDINQPQHF
DNA: TGTGCCAGCAGCCGGGACATAAATCAGCCCCAGCATTTT

V: TRBV7-2
J: TRBJ1-2
length: 14
D: -
size: -
CDR3: CASSPAEGYYGYTF
DNA: TGTGCCAGCAGCCCGGCGGAGGGATACTATGGCTACACCTTC

V: TRBV6-5
J: TRBJ2-5
length: 13
D: TRBD1
size: -
CDR3: CASRNRGIRTQYF
DNA: TGTGCCAGCAGAAACAGGGGGATACGGACCCAGTACTTC

V: TRBV2
J: TRBJ1-6
length: 13
D: TRBD1
size: -
CDR3: CASCRDRDSPLHF
DNA: TGTGCCAGCTGCCGGGACAGGGACTCACCCCTCCACTTT

V: TRBV11-2
J: TRBJ1-6
length: 16
D: -
size: -
CDR3: CASRGLRPGRNSPLHF
DNA: TGTGCCAGCAGGGGACTGAGGCCGGGTCGGAATTCACCCCTCCACTTT

V: TRBV4-1
J: TRBJ1-1
length: 16
D: TRBD1
size: -
CDR3: CASSLPAGGRNTEAFF
DNA: TGCGCCAGCAGCCTCCCCGCAGGGGGCAGGAACACTGAAGCTTTCTTT

V: TRBV6-2/TRBV6-3
J: TRBJ2-7
length: 13
D: -
size: -
CDR3: CASSYTGPYEQYF
DNA: TGTGCCAGCAGTTATACAGGGCCCTACGAGCAGTACTTC

V: TRBV14
J: TRBJ2-5
length: 14
D: TRBD1
size: -
CDR3: CASSHNRGRETQYF
DNA: TGTGCCAGCAGCCACAACAGGGGGCGCGAGACCCAGTACTTC

V: TRBV25-1
J: TRBJ1-4
length: 16
D: -
size: -
CDR3: CASSEPPGRAGEKLFF
DNA: TGTGCCAGCAGTGAACCCCCGGGGAGGGCTGGGGAAAAACTGTTTTTT

V: TRBV10-3
J: TRBJ1-2
length: 12
D: -
size: -
CDR3: CAITDSNYGYTF
DNA: TGTGCCATCACTGACAGTAACTATGGCTACACCTTC

V: TRBV19
J: TRBJ1-4
length: 18
D: -
size: few
CDR3: CANSPRAAGRAYNEKLFF
DNA: TGTGCCAACTCCCCTCGGGCAGCTGGGCGGGCTTATAATGAAAAACTGTTTTTT

V: TRBV2
J: TRBJ1-2
length: 13
D: -
size: -
CDR3: CASRGGTNYGYTF
DNA: TGTGCCAGCAGGGGAGGGACGAACTATGGCTACACCTTC

V: TRBV16
J: TRBJ1-1
length: 13
D: -
size: few
CDR3: CASSRQWDTEAFF
DNA: TGTGCCAGCAGCCGACAGTGGGACACTGAAGCTTTCTTT

V: TRBV6-1
J: TRBJ2-1
length: 17
D: TRBD2
size: -
CDR3: CASSEEGLAGLYNEQFF
DNA: TGTGCCAGCAGTGAAGAAGGCCTAGCGGGGTTATACAATGAGCAGTTCTTC

V: TRBV4-2
J: TRBJ2-3
length: 13
D: -
size: -
CDR3: CASGKDNTDTQYF
DNA: TGTGCCAGCGGGAAGGACAACACAGATACGCAGTATTTT

V: TRBV15
J: TRBJ2-1
length: 13
D: -
size: -
CDR3: CATSRAPGYEQFF
DNA: TGTGCCACCAGCAGAGCCCCAGGGTATGAGCAGTTCTTC

V: TRBV7-2
J: TRBJ2-6
length: 12
D: -
size: -
CDR3: CASSVGGGGQTF
DNA: TGTGCCAGCAGCGTAGGAGGCGGGGGCCAGACTTTC

V: TRBV5-6
J: TRBJ2-7
length: 13
D: -
size: -
CDR3: CASSPGSTYEQYF
DNA: TGTGCCAGCAGCCCCGGGAGCACCTACGAGCAGTACTTC

V: TRBV24-1
J: TRBJ2-1
length: 14
D: TRBD1
size: -
CDR3: CATRGQGGHNEQFF
DNA: TGTGCCACCAGGGGACAGGGGGGCCACAATGAGCAGTTCTTC

V: TRBV3-1/TRBV3-2
J: TRBJ1-5
length: 15
D: -
size: -
CDR3: CASSQVGGLGQPQHF
DNA: TGTGCCAGCAGCCAAGTAGGGGGATTGGGACAGCCCCAGCATTTT

V: TRBV6-1
J: TRBJ2-7
length: 19
D: -
size: -
CDR3: CASSGGWGRDSPSSYEQYF
DNA: TGTGCCAGCAGTGGGGGATGGGGCAGGGATTCACCCAGCTCCTACGAGCAGTACTTC

V: TRBV9
J: TRBJ1-1
length: 13
D: -
size: -
CDR3: CASSVDRNTEAFF
DNA: TGTGCCAGCAGCGTGGACAGGAACACTGAAGCTTTCTTT

V: TRBV4-1
J: TRBJ1-1
length: 13
D: -
size: once
CDR3: CASSQRGNTEAFF
DNA: TGCGCCAGCAGCCAGCGGGGCAACACTGAAGCTTTCTTT

V: TRBV5-8
J: TRBJ1-1
length: 15
D: TRBD1
size: -
CDR3: CASRQQGWGNTEAFF
DNA: TGTGCCAGCAGGCAACAGGGGTGGGGGAACACTGAAGCTTTCTTT

V: TRBV30
J: TRBJ2-3
length: 14
D: -
size: -
CDR3: CAWSAGQSTDTQYF
DNA: TGTGCCTGGAGTGCCGGACAGAGCACAGATACGCAGTATTTT

V: TRBV5-1
J: TRBJ1-1
length: 16
D: TRBD1
size: -
CDR3: CASSPVANRGGTEAFF
DNA: TGCGCCAGCAGCCCGGTTGCTAACAGGGGTGGCACTGAAGCTTTCTTT

V: TRBV5-1
J: TRBJ2-1
length: 16
D: TRBD2
size: -
CDR3: CASSVSPGTRYNEQFF
DNA: TGCGCCAGCAGCGTCTCTCCCGGGACTAGGTACAATGAGCAGTTCTTC

V: TRBV3-1/TRBV3-2
J: TRBJ2-2
length: 15
D: TRBD2
size: -
CDR3: CASSPAGDFTGELFF
DNA: TGTGCCAGCAGCCCGGCGGGGGACTTCACCGGGGAGCTGTTTTTT

V: TRBV5-1
J: TRBJ2-7
length: 15
D: -
size: -
CDR3: CASSLGGQVNVEQYF
DNA: TGCGCCAGCAGCTTGGGGGGCCAGGTGAACGTCGAGCAGTACTTC

V: TRBV27
J: TRBJ1-1
length: 13
D: -
size: -
CDR3: CATSAVGGTEAFF
DNA: TGTGCCACCTCAGCGGTGGGAGGGACTGAAGCTTTCTTT

V: TRBV3-1/TRBV3-2
J: TRBJ2-1
length: 15
D: -
size: -
CDR3: CASSLSRGGYNEQFF
DNA: TGTGCCAGCAGCCTAAGTAGGGGGGGCTACAATGAGCAGTTCTTC

V: TRBV5-6
J: TRBJ1-1
length: 16
D: TRBD1
size: -
CDR3: CASSLLGGEENTEAFF
DNA: TGTGCCAGCAGCCTCTTAGGGGGCGAGGAGAACACTGAAGCTTTCTTT

V: TRBV24-1
J: TRBJ2-3
length: 19
D: TRBD2
size: -
CDR3: CATSGPLRRGGSSTDTQYF
DNA: TGTGCCACCAGTGGGCCCTTGAGGCGGGGGGGCTCTAGCACAGATACGCAGTATTTT

V: TRBV5-6
J: TRBJ2-7
length: 13
D: TRBD1
size: -
CDR3: CASSLQGPYEQYF
DNA: TGTGCCAGCAGCTTACAGGGGCCCTACGAGCAGTACTTC

V: TRBV19
J: TRBJ1-3
length: 15
D: -
size: -
CDR3: CASSIQVSSGNTIYF
DNA: TGTGCCAGTAGCATCCAGGTTTCCTCTGGAAACACCATATATTTT

V: TRBV7-9
J: TRBJ1-2
length: 13
D: -
size: -
CDR3: CASSLIAGVGYTF
DNA: TGTGCCAGCAGCTTAATAGCAGGGGTTGGCTACACCTTC

V: TRBV7-2
J: TRBJ1-2
length: 14
D: TRBD1
size: -
CDR3: CASSLDRASNGYTF
DNA: TGTGCCAGCAGCTTGGACAGGGCTAGTAATGGCTACACCTTC

V: TRBV3-1/TRBV3-2
J: TRBJ1-1
length: 14
D: TRBD1
size: few
CDR3: CASSLTGADTEAFF
DNA: TGTGCCAGCAGCCTGACAGGGGCGGACACTGAAGCTTTCTTT

V: TRBV5-1
J: TRBJ2-2
length: 17
D: TRBD2
size: -
CDR3: CASSVSGGAFRAGELFF
DNA: TGCGCCAGCAGCGTTAGCGGGGGTGCCTTTCGGGCCGGGGAGCTGTTTTTT

V: TRBV11-2
J: TRBJ1-1
length: 14
D: -
size: -
CDR3: CASRPGLVVTEAFF
DNA: TGTGCCAGCAGACCCGGGTTGGTGGTCACTGAAGCTTTCTTT

V: TRBV27
J: TRBJ2-1
length: 15
D: -
size: -
CDR3: CASRSGTQPYNEQFF
DNA: TGTGCCAGCAGATCCGGGACACAGCCCTACAATGAGCAGTTCTTC

V: TRBV4-1
J: TRBJ2-3
length: 15
D: -
size: few
CDR3: CASSHPRGKTDTQYF
DNA: TGCGCCAGCAGCCACCCTCGGGGGAAAACAGATACGCAGTATTTT

V: TRBV12-3/TRBV12-4
J: TRBJ2-7
length: 13
D: -
size: -
CDR3: CASSLGGRDQRFF
DNA: TGTGCCAGCAGTTTAGGAGGCAGGGATCAACGATTCTTC

V: TRBV5-1
J: TRBJ2-2
length: 14
D: -
size: -
CDR3: CASSPRNPIGELFF
DNA: TGCGCCAGCAGCCCTAGGAACCCTATCGGGGAGCTGTTTTTT

V: TRBV30
J: TRBJ2-5
length: 13
D: -
size: -
CDR3: CAWSVSGPETQYF
DNA: TGTGCCTGGAGTGTATCTGGGCCCGAGACCCAGTACTTC

V: TRBV7-2
J: TRBJ2-1
length: 13
D: -
size: -
CDR3: CASSLGLYNEQFF
DNA: TGTGCCAGCAGCTTGGGACTTTACAATGAGCAGTTCTTC

V: TRBV6-2/TRBV6-3
J: TRBJ2-7
length: 15
D: TRBD1
size: -
CDR3: CASSYSGQGAYEQYF
DNA: TGTGCCAGCAGTTACTCCGGACAGGGGGCCTACGAGCAGTACTTC

V: TRBV28
J: TRBJ2-3
length: 15
D: TRBD2
size: -
CDR3: CASSLLAGGTDTQYF
DNA: TGTGCCAGCAGCCTACTAGCGGGGGGCACAGATACGCAGTATTTT

V: TRBV4-3
J: TRBJ2-2
length: 16
D: TRBD1
size: -
CDR3: CASSNRDRGLGGELFF
DNA: TGCGCCAGTTCAAACCGGGACAGGGGGCTAGGTGGGGAGCTGTTTTTT

V: TRBV2
J: TRBJ1-5
length: 15
D: -
size: -
CDR3: CASSAGEGGNQPQHF
DNA: TGTGCCAGCAGTGCAGGAGAAGGGGGCAATCAGCCCCAGCATTTT

V: TRBV4-2
J: TRBJ2-3
length: 15
D: -
size: -
CDR3: CASSQDLIQEDTQYF
DNA: TGTGCCAGCAGCCAAGATCTGATTCAGGAAGATACGCAGTATTTT

V: TRBV6-5
J: TRBJ1-2
length: 16
D: -
size: -
CDR3: CASSSLQGGFSYGYTF
DNA: TGTGCCAGCAGTTCCCTACAGGGTGGGTTTAGCTATGGCTACACCTTC

V: TRBV6-2/TRBV6-3
J: TRBJ2-1
length: 17
D: TRBD2
size: -
CDR3: CASSYSTSGGIYNEQFF
DNA: TGTGCCAGCAGTTACTCGACTAGCGGGGGGATCTACAATGAGCAGTTCTTC

V: TRBV27
J: TRBJ1-1
length: 13
D: -
size: -
CDR3: CASRMASGTEAFF
DNA: TGTGCCAGCAGAATGGCTTCGGGTACTGAAGCTTTCTTT

V: TRBV5-4
J: TRBJ2-2
length: 14
D: -
size: -
CDR3: CASSLGTNTGELFF
DNA: TGTGCCAGCAGCTTAGGGACTAACACCGGGGAGCTGTTTTTT

V: TRBV3-1/TRBV3-2
J: TRBJ1-1
length: 15
D: TRBD1
size: once
CDR3: CASSQGDRENTEAFF
DNA: TGTGCCAGCAGCCAAGGAGACAGGGAGAACACTGAAGCTTTCTTT